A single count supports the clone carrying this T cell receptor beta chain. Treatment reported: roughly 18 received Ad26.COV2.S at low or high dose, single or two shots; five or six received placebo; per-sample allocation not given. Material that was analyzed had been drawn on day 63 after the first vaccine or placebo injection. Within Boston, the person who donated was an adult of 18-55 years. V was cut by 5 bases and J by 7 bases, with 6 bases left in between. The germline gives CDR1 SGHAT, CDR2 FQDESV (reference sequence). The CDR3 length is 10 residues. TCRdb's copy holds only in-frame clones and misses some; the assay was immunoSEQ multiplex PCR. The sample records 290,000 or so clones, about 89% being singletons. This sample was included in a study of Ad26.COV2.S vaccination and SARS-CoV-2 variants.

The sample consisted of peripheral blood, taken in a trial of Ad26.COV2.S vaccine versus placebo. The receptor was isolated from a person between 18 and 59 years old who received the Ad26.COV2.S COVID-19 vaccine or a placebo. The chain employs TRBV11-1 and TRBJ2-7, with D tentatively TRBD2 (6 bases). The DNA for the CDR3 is TGTGCCAGCAGCGGAGGGGAGCAGTACTTC. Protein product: CASSGGEQYF.